What follows is one T cell receptor beta chain and its context. Its antigen is not identified. Since all of the isolated RNA was reverse transcribed, expressed TCRB transcripts were what got sequenced. Naive, central memory and regulatory T cell samples averaged about 4 million immunoSEQ reads each. The data were produced by immunoSEQ multiplex PCR, yet TCRdb's version contains in-frame clones alone and is incomplete. The profile shows 250,000 or so clones, roughly 20% of them singletons. The sample belongs to a study of beta chain features in type 1 diabetes. Only one heparinised blood draw was taken per donor, and its volume averaged roughly 120 mL. Each of the sorted populations had a purity greater than 98%. Study findings and constraints: The VDJ junctions of type 1 diabetes patients carried fewer insertions and more deletions. Across all four CD4+ subsets, people with type 1 diabetes showed modestly shorter TCRB CDR3s.

Germline CDR1 SNHLY, CDR2 FYNNEI. Deletions cut 7 bases from V and 6 bases from J, with 16 bases between. The CDR3 extends over 13 amino acids. This chain joins TRBV2 and TRBJ2-7; D might be TRBD2 (5 bases). The material sequenced was naive CD4+ T cells from blood. This TCR was sampled from a woman aged 35 to 49 with type 1 diabetes. Here the CDR3 DNA reads TGTGCCAGCACCGAGGTGAGGGATTCCGAGCAGTACTTC. Amino acids: CASTEVRDSEQYF.